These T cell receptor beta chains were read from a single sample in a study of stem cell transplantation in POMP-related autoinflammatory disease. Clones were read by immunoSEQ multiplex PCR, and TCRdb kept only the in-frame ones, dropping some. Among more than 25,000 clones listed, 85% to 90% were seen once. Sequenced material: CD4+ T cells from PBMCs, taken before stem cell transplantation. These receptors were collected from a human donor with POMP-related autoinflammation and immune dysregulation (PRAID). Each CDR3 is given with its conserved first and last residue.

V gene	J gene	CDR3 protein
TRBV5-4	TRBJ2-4	CASSSPGRSGNIQYF
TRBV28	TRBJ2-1	CASSRRTGLYNEQFF
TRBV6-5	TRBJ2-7	CASSYRGRSYEQYF
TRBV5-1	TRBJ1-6	CASSLAENSPLHF
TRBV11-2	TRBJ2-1	CASSLDRNHEQFF
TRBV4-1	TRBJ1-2	CASSQRDGGYGYTF
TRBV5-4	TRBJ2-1	CASSLGGSRGSYNEQFF
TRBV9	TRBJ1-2	CASSEALGSYGYTF
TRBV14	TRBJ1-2	CASSQKRSGYTF
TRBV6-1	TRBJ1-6	CASRVYRNNSPLHF
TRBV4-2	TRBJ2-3	CASSQDRLEAASTDTQYF
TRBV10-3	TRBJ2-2	CAISRGQPNTGELFF
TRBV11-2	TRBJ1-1	CASTRDRNTEAFF
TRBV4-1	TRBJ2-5	CASSQGGTSAKETQYF
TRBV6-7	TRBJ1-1	CASPWRLNTEAFF
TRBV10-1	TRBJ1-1	CASKGQNTEAFF
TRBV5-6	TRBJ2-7	CASSFRDSLYEQYF
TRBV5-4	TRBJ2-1	CASSRRAEQFF
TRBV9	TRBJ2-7	CASSVGPGGPYEQYF
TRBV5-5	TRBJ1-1	CASSFDTLGTEAFF
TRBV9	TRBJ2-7	CASSEREGRYYEQYF
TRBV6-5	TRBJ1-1	CASSLQGTEAFF